The clone carrying this TCR beta chain was observed many times. Its target is not known. The data are from a study of T cells in Graves' hyperthyroidism and ophthalmopathy. Study results and caveats: Most expanded thyroid clonotypes above 0.001 recurred in blood. Ophthalmopathy was told apart from stable hyperthyroidism by a 13 V-J model.

Patients were excluded for uncontrolled infection, other autoimmune disease, pregnancy or lactation. Diagnosis rested on symptoms, serum thyroxine and TRAb, thyroid ultrasound, and orbital computed tomography. Researchers took RNA transcripts and amplified the TCR beta CDR3 regions from them. First-round RT-PCR with HTBI primers amplified the TCR CDR3 region. In TCRdb, the multiplex PCR reads were re-called with MiXCR into one record per CDR3 protein. The sample lists 400,000 to 550,000 distinct CDR3 sequences, around 22% occurring once. Germline V gene lookup returns CDR1 SQVTM and CDR2 ANQGSEA. The CDR3 loop spans 13 amino acids. Trimming stripped 3 bases from V and 7 bases from J, with 15 bases between.

The gene calls are TRBV29-1 and TRBJ1-2; D ambiguous. The specimen sequenced was blood. The clonotype comes from a woman aged 30 to 39 with Graves' ophthalmopathy. This chain's CDR3 is CSVEWGRSAGYTF. In DNA, the CDR3 is TGCAGCGTTGAGTGGGGAAGGTCGGCTGGCTACACCTTC.